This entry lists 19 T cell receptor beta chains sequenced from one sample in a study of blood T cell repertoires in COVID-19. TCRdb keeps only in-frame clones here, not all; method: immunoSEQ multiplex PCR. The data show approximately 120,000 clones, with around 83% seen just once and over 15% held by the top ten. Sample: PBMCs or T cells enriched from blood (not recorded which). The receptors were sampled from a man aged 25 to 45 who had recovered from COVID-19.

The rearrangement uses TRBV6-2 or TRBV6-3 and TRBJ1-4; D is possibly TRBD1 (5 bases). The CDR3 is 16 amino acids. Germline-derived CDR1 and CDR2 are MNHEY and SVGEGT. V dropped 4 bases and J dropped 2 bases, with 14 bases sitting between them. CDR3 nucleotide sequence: TGTGCCAGCAGTTGGAACCGGGACTACACTAATGAAAAACTGTTTTTT. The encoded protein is CASSWNRDYTNEKLFF.

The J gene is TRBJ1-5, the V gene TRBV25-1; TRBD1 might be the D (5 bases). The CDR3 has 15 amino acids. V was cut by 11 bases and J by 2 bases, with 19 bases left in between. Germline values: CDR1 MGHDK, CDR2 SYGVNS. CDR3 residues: CARGEGGGGNQPQHF. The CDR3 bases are TGTGCCCGCGGGGAAGGCGGGGGGGGCAATCAGCCCCAGCATTTT.

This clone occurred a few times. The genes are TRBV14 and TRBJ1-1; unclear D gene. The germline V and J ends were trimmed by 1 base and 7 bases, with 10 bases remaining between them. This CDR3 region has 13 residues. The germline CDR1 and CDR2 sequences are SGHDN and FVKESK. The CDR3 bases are TGTGCCAGCAGCCAAGTATGGGGAGGTGAAGCTTTCTTT. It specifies CASSQVWGGEAFF.

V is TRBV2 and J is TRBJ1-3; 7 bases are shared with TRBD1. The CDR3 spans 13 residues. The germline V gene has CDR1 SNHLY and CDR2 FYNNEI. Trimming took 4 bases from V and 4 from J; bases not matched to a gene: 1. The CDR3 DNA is TGTGCCAGCAGTGGGGGACAGGGAAACACCATATATTTT. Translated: CASSGGQGNTIYF.

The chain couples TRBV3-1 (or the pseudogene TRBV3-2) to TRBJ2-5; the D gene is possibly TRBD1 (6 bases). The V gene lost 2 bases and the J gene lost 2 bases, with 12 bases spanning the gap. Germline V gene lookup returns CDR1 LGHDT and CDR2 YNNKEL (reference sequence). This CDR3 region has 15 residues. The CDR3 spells CASSQLTGYQETQYF. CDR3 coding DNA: TGTGCCAGCAGCCAATTAACAGGGTATCAAGAGACCCAGTACTTC.

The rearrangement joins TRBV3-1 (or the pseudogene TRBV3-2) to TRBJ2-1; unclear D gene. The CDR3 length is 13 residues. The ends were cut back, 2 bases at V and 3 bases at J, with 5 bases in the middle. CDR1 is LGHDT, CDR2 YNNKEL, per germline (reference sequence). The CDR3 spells CASSQSYYNEQFF. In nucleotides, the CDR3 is TGTGCCAGCAGCCAAAGCTACTACAATGAGCAGTTCTTC.

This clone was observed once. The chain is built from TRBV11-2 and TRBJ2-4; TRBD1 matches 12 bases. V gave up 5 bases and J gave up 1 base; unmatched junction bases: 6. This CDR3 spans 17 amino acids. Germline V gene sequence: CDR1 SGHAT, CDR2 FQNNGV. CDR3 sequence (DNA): TGTGCCAGCAGCCCGGGACAGGGGGCAGATGCCAAAAACATTCAGTACTTC. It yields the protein CASSPGQGADAKNIQYF.

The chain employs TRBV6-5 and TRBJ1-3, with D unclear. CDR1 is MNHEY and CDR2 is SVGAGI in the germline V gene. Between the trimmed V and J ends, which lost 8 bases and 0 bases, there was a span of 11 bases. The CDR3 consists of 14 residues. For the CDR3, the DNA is TGTGCCAGCGGGAGACTGAGCTCTGGAAACACCATATATTTT. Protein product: CASGRLSSGNTIYF.

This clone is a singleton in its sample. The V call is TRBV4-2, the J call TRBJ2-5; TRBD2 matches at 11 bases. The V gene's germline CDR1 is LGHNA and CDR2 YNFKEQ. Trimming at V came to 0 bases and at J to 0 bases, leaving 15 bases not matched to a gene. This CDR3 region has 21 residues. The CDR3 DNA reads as TGTGCCAGCAGCCAAGATCCGGCTAGCGGGGGGACAAATAGGTACCAAGAGACCCAGTACTTC. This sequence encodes CASSQDPASGGTNRYQETQYF.

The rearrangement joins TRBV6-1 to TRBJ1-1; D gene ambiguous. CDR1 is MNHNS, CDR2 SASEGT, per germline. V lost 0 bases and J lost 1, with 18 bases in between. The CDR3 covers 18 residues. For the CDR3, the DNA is TGTGCCAGCAGTGAAGCGCGTTGGAGTTTGGGTCGGAACACTGAAGCTTTCTTT. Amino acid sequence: CASSEARWSLGRNTEAFF.

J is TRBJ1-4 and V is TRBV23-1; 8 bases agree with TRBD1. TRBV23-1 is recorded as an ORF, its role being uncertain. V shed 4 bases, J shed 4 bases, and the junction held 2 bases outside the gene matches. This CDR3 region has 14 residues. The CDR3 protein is CASSLGQGNEKLFF. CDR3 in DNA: TGCGCCAGCAGTCTAGGACAGGGTAATGAAAAACTGTTTTTT.

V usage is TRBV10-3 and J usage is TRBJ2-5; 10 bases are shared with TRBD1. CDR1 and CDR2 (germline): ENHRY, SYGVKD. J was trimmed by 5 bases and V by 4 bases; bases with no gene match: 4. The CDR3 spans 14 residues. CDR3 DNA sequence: TGTGCCATCAGTGCGGGACAGGGGTGGGAGACCCAGTACTTC. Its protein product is CAISAGQGWETQYF.

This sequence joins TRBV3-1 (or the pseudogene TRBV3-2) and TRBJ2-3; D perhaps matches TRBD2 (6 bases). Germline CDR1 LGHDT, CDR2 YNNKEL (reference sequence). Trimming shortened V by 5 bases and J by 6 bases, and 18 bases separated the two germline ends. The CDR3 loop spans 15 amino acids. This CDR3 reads CASSAGTPMGDTQYF. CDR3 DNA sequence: TGTGCCAGCAGCGCCGGGACTCCCATGGGGGATACGCAGTATTTT.

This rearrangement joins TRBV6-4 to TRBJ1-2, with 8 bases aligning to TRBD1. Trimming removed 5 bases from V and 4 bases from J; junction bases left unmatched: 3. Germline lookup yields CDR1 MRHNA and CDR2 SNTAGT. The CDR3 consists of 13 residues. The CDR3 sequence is CASSPGGSYGYTF. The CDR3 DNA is TGTGCCAGCAGTCCAGGGGGCAGCTATGGCTACACCTTC.

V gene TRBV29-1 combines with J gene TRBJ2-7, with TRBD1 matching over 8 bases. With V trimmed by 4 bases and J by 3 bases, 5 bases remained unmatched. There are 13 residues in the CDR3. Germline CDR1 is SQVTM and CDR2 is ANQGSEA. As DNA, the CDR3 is TGCAGCGTTGTACCGACAGGGGTCTACGAGCAGTACTTC. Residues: CSVVPTGVYEQYF.

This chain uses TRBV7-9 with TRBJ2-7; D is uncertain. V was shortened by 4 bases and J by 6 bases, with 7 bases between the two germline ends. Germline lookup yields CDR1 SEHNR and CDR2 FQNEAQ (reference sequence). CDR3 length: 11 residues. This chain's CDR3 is CASSSDSEQYF. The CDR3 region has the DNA TGTGCCAGCAGCTCTGATAGCGAGCAGTACTTC. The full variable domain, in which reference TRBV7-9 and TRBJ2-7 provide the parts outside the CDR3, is DTGVSQNPRHKITKRGQNVTFRCDPISEHNRLYWYRQTLGQGPEFLTYFQNEAQLEKSRLLSDRFSAERPKGSFSTLEIQRTEQGDSAMYLCASSSDSEQYFGPGTRLTVT.

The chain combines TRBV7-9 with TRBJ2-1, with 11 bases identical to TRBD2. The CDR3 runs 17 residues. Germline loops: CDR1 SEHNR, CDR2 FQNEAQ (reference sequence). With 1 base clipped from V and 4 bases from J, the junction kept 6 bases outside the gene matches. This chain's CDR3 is CASSLVGTSGLYNEQFF. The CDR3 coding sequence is TGTGCCAGCAGCTTAGTCGGGACTAGCGGCTTATACAATGAGCAGTTCTTC.

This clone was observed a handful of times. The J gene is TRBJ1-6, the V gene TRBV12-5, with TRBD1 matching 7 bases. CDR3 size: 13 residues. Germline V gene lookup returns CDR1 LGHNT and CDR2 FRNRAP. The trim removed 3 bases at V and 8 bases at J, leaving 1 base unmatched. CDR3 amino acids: CASGFQGDSPLHF. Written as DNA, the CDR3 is TGTGCTAGTGGTTTTCAGGGGGATTCACCCCTCCACTTT.

The CDR3 nucleotides read TGCGCCAGCAGTCTCCTGGACAGGGTGATTGAAAAACTGTTTTTT. Its protein product is CASSLLDRVIEKLFF. The genes are TRBV23-1 and TRBJ1-4, with 8 bases lining up with TRBD1. TRBV23-1 is reported as an ORF; its role is uncertain. After removal of 4 bases from V and 7 bases from J, the junction contained 8 bases not matched to a gene. The CDR3 runs 15 residues.